The rows below give T cell receptor beta chains drawn from one sample of a study of blood T cell repertoires in COVID-19. Some clones are missing from TCRdb's copy, which holds only in-frame ones; the method was immunoSEQ multiplex PCR. The table has under 200,000 clones, 65% to 90% seen once; the top ten hold around 8.2%. Material for sequencing was peripheral blood. These receptor sequences come from a man aged 55-75 years with acute or convalescent COVID-19. CDR3s include the opening cysteine and the closing phenylalanine or tryptophan. A D gene is named only where the DNA matches it firmly. Some rows mark clone size as missing; the rest say once, few, many or name a class of expanded clone.

CDR3aa: CASSPNRAEKLFF; CDR3nt: TGTGCCAGCAGCCCCAACAGGGCTGAAAAACTGTTTTTT; v_gene: TRBV7-8; d_gene: NA; abundance: NA; j_gene: TRBJ1-4
CDR3aa: CASSLYNSGYTF; CDR3nt: TGCGCCAGCAGCTTGTATAACAGCGGCTACACCTTC; v_gene: TRBV5-1; d_gene: NA; abundance: NA; j_gene: TRBJ1-2
CDR3aa: CASSQGQGISNQPQHF; CDR3nt: TGTGCCAGCAGCCAGGGACAGGGGATCAGCAATCAGCCCCAGCATTTT; v_gene: TRBV3-1/TRBV3-2; d_gene: TRBD1; abundance: NA; j_gene: TRBJ1-5
CDR3aa: CASSAAYRNTEAFF; CDR3nt: TGTGCCAGCAGCGCCGCATACAGGAACACTGAAGCTTTCTTT; v_gene: TRBV13; d_gene: NA; abundance: NA; j_gene: TRBJ1-1
CDR3aa: CASSLGGLSNEQFF; CDR3nt: TGTGCCAGCAGCTTAGGGGGACTGTCTAATGAGCAGTTCTTC; v_gene: TRBV7-9; d_gene: NA; abundance: once; j_gene: TRBJ2-1
CDR3aa: CASSYGTGGYGYTF; CDR3nt: TGTGCCAGCAGTTACGGGACAGGGGGCTATGGCTACACCTTC; v_gene: TRBV6-6; d_gene: TRBD1; abundance: NA; j_gene: TRBJ1-2
CDR3aa: CASSRTGEAFF; CDR3nt: TGTGCCAGCAGTCGGACGGGAGAAGCTTTCTTT; v_gene: TRBV2; d_gene: NA; abundance: NA; j_gene: TRBJ1-1
CDR3aa: CASSPPGDTQYF; CDR3nt: TGTGCCAGCAGTCCTCCGGGAGATACGCAGTATTTT; v_gene: TRBV6-5; d_gene: NA; abundance: NA; j_gene: TRBJ2-3
CDR3aa: CASSPPEVMGQPQHF; CDR3nt: TGTGCCAGCAGTCCCCCAGAGGTAATGGGTCAGCCCCAGCATTTT; v_gene: TRBV28; d_gene: NA; abundance: NA; j_gene: TRBJ1-5
CDR3aa: CASSSGLLTDTQYF; CDR3nt: TGCGCCAGCAGCTCAGGCCTTCTTACAGATACGCAGTATTTT; v_gene: TRBV5-1; d_gene: NA; abundance: NA; j_gene: TRBJ2-3
CDR3aa: CASSFRGLQFF; CDR3nt: TGTGCCAGCAGTTTCCGGGGTCTGCAGTTCTTC; v_gene: TRBV12-3/TRBV12-4; d_gene: NA; abundance: NA; j_gene: TRBJ2-1
CDR3aa: CSVSKGVNTEAFF; CDR3nt: TGCAGCGTTTCAAAAGGGGTGAACACTGAAGCTTTCTTT; v_gene: TRBV29-1; d_gene: NA; abundance: NA; j_gene: TRBJ1-1
CDR3aa: CASSVGGGLLNEQFF; CDR3nt: TGTGCCAGCAGCGTAGGGGGCGGGCTTTTGAATGAGCAGTTCTTC; v_gene: TRBV27; d_gene: TRBD1; abundance: NA; j_gene: TRBJ2-1
CDR3aa: CASSQEGGVSNQPQHF; CDR3nt: TGCGCCAGCAGCCAAGAAGGAGGGGTTAGCAATCAGCCCCAGCATTTT; v_gene: TRBV4-1; d_gene: NA; abundance: NA; j_gene: TRBJ1-5
CDR3aa: CASSTGTSSMEQYF; CDR3nt: TGTGCCAGCAGCACCGGGACTAGCAGTATGGAGCAGTACTTC; v_gene: TRBV5-5; d_gene: TRBD2; abundance: NA; j_gene: TRBJ2-7
CDR3aa: CSVITGRADTQYF; CDR3nt: TGCAGCGTTATCACCGGGAGGGCAGATACGCAGTATTTT; v_gene: TRBV29-1; d_gene: TRBD2; abundance: NA; j_gene: TRBJ2-3
CDR3aa: CATSRDPGTLYEQYF; CDR3nt: TGTGCCACCAGCAGAGATCCCGGGACACTCTACGAGCAGTACTTC; v_gene: TRBV15; d_gene: NA; abundance: NA; j_gene: TRBJ2-7
CDR3aa: CASSSRVYGYTF; CDR3nt: TGTGCCAGCAGTTCTCGGGTGTATGGCTACACCTTC; v_gene: TRBV28; d_gene: NA; abundance: NA; j_gene: TRBJ1-2
CDR3aa: CASSHVAEESRDRRTGELFF; CDR3nt: TGCGCCAGCAGTCACGTCGCAGAGGAGTCCCGGGACAGGCGCACCGGGGAGCTGTTTTTT; v_gene: TRBV23-1; d_gene: TRBD1; abundance: NA; j_gene: TRBJ2-2
CDR3aa: CASSQTVNTGELFF; CDR3nt: TGCGCCAGCAGCCAAACGGTGAACACCGGGGAGCTGTTTTTT; v_gene: TRBV4-1; d_gene: NA; abundance: NA; j_gene: TRBJ2-2
CDR3aa: CAWSVGDRDSYGYTF; CDR3nt: TGTGCCTGGAGTGTCGGGGACAGGGACAGCTATGGCTACACCTTC; v_gene: TRBV30; d_gene: TRBD1; abundance: once; j_gene: TRBJ1-2
CDR3aa: CATSRSKTSGSGGANVLTF; CDR3nt: TGTGCCACCAGCAGAAGCAAGACTAGCGGGAGCGGTGGGGCCAACGTCCTGACTTTC; v_gene: TRBV15; d_gene: TRBD2; abundance: NA; j_gene: TRBJ2-6
CDR3aa: CASSFPGSGGYTF; CDR3nt: TGTGCCAGCAGTTTTCCGGGATCGGGTGGCTACACCTTC; v_gene: TRBV28; d_gene: NA; abundance: NA; j_gene: TRBJ1-2
CDR3aa: CAWSRHIKGTGSGSDYGYTF; CDR3nt: TGTGCCTGGAGTCGACACATCAAGGGGACAGGGAGTGGATCTGACTATGGCTACACCTTC; v_gene: TRBV30; d_gene: TRBD1; abundance: NA; j_gene: TRBJ1-2
CDR3aa: CASSQDAGSLAYGYTF; CDR3nt: TGCGCCAGCAGCCAAGATGCAGGCTCATTGGCATATGGCTACACCTTC; v_gene: TRBV4-1; d_gene: NA; abundance: NA; j_gene: TRBJ1-2
CDR3aa: CASSYLAYSSYEQYF; CDR3nt: TGTGCCAGCAGCTATCTAGCGTACAGCTCCTACGAGCAGTACTTC; v_gene: TRBV6-6; d_gene: NA; abundance: NA; j_gene: TRBJ2-7
CDR3aa: CASGLTGGGTEAFF; CDR3nt: TGTGCCAGCGGACTCACAGGGGGAGGCACTGAAGCTTTCTTT; v_gene: TRBV5-4; d_gene: TRBD1; abundance: many; j_gene: TRBJ1-1
CDR3aa: CASSGRTGAPWETQYF; CDR3nt: TGTGCCAGCAGCGGACGGACAGGGGCCCCATGGGAGACCCAGTACTTC; v_gene: TRBV5-4; d_gene: TRBD1; abundance: NA; j_gene: TRBJ2-5